These T cell receptor beta chains were read from a single sample in a study of CXCR3-negative and CXCR3-positive naive CD8 T cells. TCRdb re-called the 5' RACE reads and catalogs CDR3 proteins one per entry, DNA excluded. The specimen's table records tens of thousands of distinct CDR3 sequences. The source material was memory CD8+ T cells from blood. These receptors all come from a human donor in good health. Some clones in this sample may be carry-over from other donors' samples. CDR3s include the opening cysteine and the closing phenylalanine or tryptophan. Clone size appears in some rows only: once, few, many, or a class for an expanded clone.

NA TRBJ2-3 TRBV10-3 CAIRNSGGPSTDTQYF
NA TRBJ2-7 TRBV30 CAWSAGAGAVEQYF
NA TRBJ2-2 TRBV29-1 CSATGQGDSTGELFF
NA TRBJ2-7 TRBV11-2 CASTPVGGAVYEQYF
NA TRBJ1-1 TRBV28 CASSLTGSRVNTEAFF
medium-sized TRBJ1-2 TRBV6-4 CASSPTGDHSSGYTF
NA TRBJ2-2 TRBV6-2/TRBV6-3 CASSYSSSGSGELFF
NA TRBJ1-1 TRBV20-1 CSARPTGVDTEAFF
NA TRBJ2-3 TRBV6-4 CASSAAGGQADTQYF
NA TRBJ2-7 TRBV27 CASSFFSPGQGSYEQYF